What follows is one T cell receptor (beta chain) and its context. Its target is unknown. This entry comes from a study of cytomegalovirus exposure and HLA in healthy donors. About the study: A prior study identified approximately 110 million unique TCR beta sequences from about 200 million T cells. Findings and caveats of the study: An analysis that was carried out later associated some 17,000 TCR beta sequences with HLA alleles at 0.05 false discovery rate. Most of the CMV-associated TCR beta chains (in a later analysis) appeared to be HLA-restricted. The majority of TCR sequences were rare, yet some public TCRs appeared in many donors.

With 2 bases clipped from V and 8 bases from J, the junction kept 12 bases outside the gene matches. CDR3 length: 16 amino acids. Germline lookup yields CDR1 SGHNT and CDR2 YYREEE (reference sequence). With 60 Vbeta and 13 Jbeta primers, the PCR was carried out. Sequencing used immunoSEQ multiplex PCR; TCRdb keeps in-frame clones, though not all of them. The repertoire holds around 140,000 clones, 72% seen once, with roughly 4% in the top ten. The chain has TRBV5-4 and TRBJ1-2; 10 bases line up with TRBD1. Input material: PBMCs. The TCR sequence derives from a man aged 45-65 years in good health and CMV-seropositive. CDR3 loop: CASSFGTGDLRGGYTF. CDR3 DNA: TGTGCCAGCAGCTTTGGGACAGGGGATTTACGAGGAGGCTACACCTTC.